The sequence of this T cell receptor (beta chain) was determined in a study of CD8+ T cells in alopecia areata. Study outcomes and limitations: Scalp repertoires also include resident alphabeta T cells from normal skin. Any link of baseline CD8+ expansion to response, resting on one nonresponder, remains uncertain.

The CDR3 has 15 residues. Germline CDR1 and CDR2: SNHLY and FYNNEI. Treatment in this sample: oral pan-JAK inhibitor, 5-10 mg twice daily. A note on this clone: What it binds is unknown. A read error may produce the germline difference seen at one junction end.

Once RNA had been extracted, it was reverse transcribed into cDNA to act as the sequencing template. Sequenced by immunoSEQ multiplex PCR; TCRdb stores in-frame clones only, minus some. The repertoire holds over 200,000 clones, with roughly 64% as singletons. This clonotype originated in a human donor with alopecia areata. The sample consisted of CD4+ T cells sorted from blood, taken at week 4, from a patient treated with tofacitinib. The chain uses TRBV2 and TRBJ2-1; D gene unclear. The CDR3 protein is CASSEERISCNEQFF. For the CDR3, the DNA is TGTGCCAGCAGTGAAGAGCGTATCTCCTGCAATGAGCAGTTCTTC.